A single sample is the source of the 17 T cell receptor beta chains below, sequenced in a study of identical twins. Each CDR3 protein gets one entry after TCRdb re-called the 5' RACE reads with MiXCR. In the table there are hundreds of thousands of distinct CDR3 sequences, about 18% of which are singletons. The same sample was also studied in work on T cells expressing NK-cell markers.

Material for sequencing was PBMCs. All receptors come from a woman aged 18-30 years in good health.

This clonotype was recorded a few times. The chain joins TRBV6-5 to TRBJ2-1; 7 bases are shared with TRBD2. V shed 2 bases, J shed 4 bases, and the junction held 11 bases outside the gene matches. Per germline, CDR1 MNHEY and CDR2 SVGAGI. This CDR3 contains 17 residues. For the CDR3, the DNA is TGTGCCAGCAGTTACCTCCGAGTAGCGGGCCCGTACAATGAGCAGTTCTTC. This codes for CASSYLRVAGPYNEQFF.

The chain combines TRBV3-1 with TRBJ1-2; D unclear. This CDR3 is built from 14 residues. The V end was cut by 0 bases, the J end by 1 base, with 6 bases between. Germline CDR1 is LGHDT and CDR2 is YNNKEL (reference sequence). The CDR3 reads CASSQEQHNYGYTF. In DNA form, the CDR3 reads TGTGCCAGCAGCCAAGAACAGCATAACTATGGCTACACCTTC.

The rearrangement links TRBV20-1 to TRBJ1-6; D might be TRBD1 (6 bases). V was clipped by 3 bases and J by 9 bases, with 15 bases between them. This CDR3 is 14 amino acids long. The germline V gene has CDR1 DFQATT and CDR2 SNEGSKA (reference sequence). CDR3 sequence reads: CSASHPWTASPLHF. DNA of the CDR3: TGCAGTGCTAGTCACCCCTGGACAGCTTCACCCCTCCACTTT.

The V call is TRBV9, the J call TRBJ1-1; D gene unclear. The V end lost 2 bases, the J end lost 3 bases, and 8 bases lay between the germline ends. Germline loops: CDR1 SGDLS, CDR2 YYNGEE. CDR3 length equals 13 residues. DNA for the CDR3: TGTGCCAGCAGCGTCTTCGGACACACTGAAGCTTTCTTT. This gives the protein CASSVFGHTEAFF.

The chain couples TRBV7-2 to TRBJ2-1; tentatively, D is TRBD2 (5 bases). This CDR3 contains 15 residues. Between the trimmed V and J ends, which lost 4 bases and 4 bases, there was a span of 14 bases. Germline lookup yields CDR1 SGHTA and CDR2 FQGNSA. The CDR3 sequence is CASSSTSGMYNEQFF. The CDR3 DNA follows: TGTGCCAGCAGCTCAACTAGTGGGATGTACAATGAGCAGTTCTTC.

This clonotype was picked up many times. V and J are TRBV12-3 or TRBV12-4 and TRBJ2-7; D perhaps matches TRBD2 (5 bases). V lost 3 bases and J lost 3, with 12 bases in between. This CDR3 is built from 14 residues. The CDR3 protein is CASSLGAVDYEQYF. In nucleotides, the CDR3 is TGTGCCAGCAGTTTGGGAGCGGTAGACTACGAGCAGTACTTC.

CDR3 sequence reads: CASRLYEGVGTEAFF. The CDR3 nucleotides are TGCGCCAGCAGATTGTACGAGGGGGTCGGGACTGAAGCTTTCTTT. This chain connects TRBV5-1 to TRBJ1-1; D perhaps matches TRBD1 (6 bases). Trimming took off 5 bases at V and 5 bases at J, with 19 bases between the two ends. The CDR3 contains 15 residues. The germline CDR1 and CDR2 sequences are SGHRS and YFSETQ.

This clonotype has only a few counts. The J gene is TRBJ1-2, the V gene TRBV7-8; D possibly corresponds to TRBD1 (5 bases). Trimming cost V 5 bases and J 8 bases, with 15 bases left between them. The CDR3 consists of 13 residues. CDR1 is SGHVS and CDR2 is FQNEAQ in the germline V gene. DNA for the CDR3: TGTGCCAGCAGCACAGCCGGGGGGTACGGCTACACCTTC. This sequence encodes CASSTAGGYGYTF.

This sequence joins TRBV6-1 and TRBJ2-1, with D tentatively TRBD2 (6 bases). V lost 6 bases and J 0 bases, leaving 15 bases between the germline ends. The germline gives CDR1 MNHNS, CDR2 SASEGT. The CDR3 is 16 amino acids. Written as DNA, the CDR3 is TGTGCCAGCAGAACGTGGGGACTTAGCTCCTACAATGAGCAGTTCTTC. This gives the protein CASRTWGLSSYNEQFF.

This clonotype was found a few times. CDR3 protein: CASSNLPGRFATYEQYF. The CDR3 coding sequence is TGTGCCAGCAGCAATCTCCCCGGTAGGTTTGCGACCTACGAGCAGTACTTC. V is TRBV7-9 and J is TRBJ2-7; D gene ambiguous. The CDR3 spans 17 residues. V was shortened by 5 bases and J by 2 bases, with 22 bases between the two germline ends. The germline V gene encodes CDR1 SEHNR and CDR2 FQNEAQ (reference sequence).

The chain uses TRBV7-8 and TRBJ2-1; D gene unclear. This CDR3 is built from 14 residues. Trimming took 3 bases from V and 1 from J, leaving 7 bases between them. In germline, CDR1 is SGHVS, CDR2 FQNEAQ. CDR3 residues: CASSFKASYNEQFF. The CDR3 DNA is TGTGCCAGCAGCTTCAAGGCTTCCTACAATGAGCAGTTCTTC.

This clonotype occurred a few times. The V call is TRBV3-1, the J call TRBJ1-2; D is unresolved. The CDR3 has 12 amino acids. V lost 4 bases, J lost 8 bases, and 11 bases lay in between. Germline lookup yields CDR1 LGHDT and CDR2 YNNKEL (reference sequence). The CDR3 is CASSRGLGGYTF. The CDR3 region has the DNA TGTGCCAGCAGCCGAGGACTAGGGGGCTACACCTTC. The variable domain in full, with the rest retrieved from reference TRBV3-1 and TRBJ1-2, is DTAVSQTPKYLVTQMGNDKSIKCEQNLGHDTMYWYKQDSKKFLKIMFSYNNKELIINETVPNRFSPKSPDKAHLNLHINSLELGDSAVYFCASSRGLGGYTFGSGTRLTVV.

This clonotype was seen only a few times. The rearrangement uses TRBV7-8 and TRBJ2-2, with D hard to call. Germline loops: CDR1 SGHVS, CDR2 FQNEAQ. V lost 1 base and J lost 6, with 12 bases in between. This CDR3 contains 15 residues. The CDR3 DNA sequence: TGTGCCAGCAGCTTAGGGGCAGGTGGGGCCGGGGAGCTGTTTTTT. Its translation: CASSLGAGGAGELFF. The whole variable domain, filled in from reference TRBV7-8 and TRBJ2-2, reads GAGVSQSPRYKVAKRGQDVALRCDPISGHVSLFWYQQALGQGPEFLTYFQNEAQLDKSGLPSDRFFAERPEGSVSTLKIQRTQQEDSAVYLCASSLGAGGAGELFFGEGSRLTVL.

V is TRBV19 and J is TRBJ2-2; 10 bases fit TRBD2. This CDR3 is built from 18 residues. V gave up 3 bases and J gave up 1 base; unmatched junction bases: 8. Germline loops: CDR1 LNHDA, CDR2 SQIVND (reference sequence). DNA of the CDR3: TGTGCCAGTAGTATCTGGCTAGCGGGAGATGGGAACACCGGGGAGCTGTTTTTT. Translated: CASSIWLAGDGNTGELFF.

This sequence joins TRBV11-2 and TRBJ2-1; 7 bases are shared with TRBD2. The ends lost 4 bases at V and 8 bases at J; junction bases unmatched: 11. This CDR3 spans 15 amino acids. Germline V gives CDR1 SGHAT, CDR2 FQNNGV. The CDR3 loop is CASSSTGGSWDEQFF. The CDR3 DNA reads TGTGCCAGCAGCTCGACGGGGGGTTCTTGGGATGAGCAGTTCTTC.

The sample holds a few counts of this clonotype. This chain connects TRBV7-6 to TRBJ2-1; perhaps TRBD1 as D (5 bases). V shed 2 bases and J shed 2 bases, with 10 bases lying between them. Germline CDR1 reads SGHVS; CDR2 reads FNYEAQ. The CDR3 length is 15 residues. DNA of the CDR3: TGTGCCAGCAGCTTAATGGGGCCAGCCTACAATGAGCAGTTCTTC. Translated, it gives CASSLMGPAYNEQFF.

In its sample, this clonotype was seen a few times. The chain couples TRBV5-1 to TRBJ1-1; 11 bases agree with TRBD1. Per the germline V gene, CDR1 is SGHRS and CDR2 is YFSETQ. V was clipped by 4 bases and J by 3 bases; unmatched bases: 8. This CDR3 is 16 amino acids long. In nucleotides, the CDR3 is TGCGCCAGCAGCGCAGGGACAGGGGGTGCTTACACTGAAGCTTTCTTT. Its protein is CASSAGTGGAYTEAFF.